The rows below give T cell receptor beta chains drawn from one sample of a study of OX40 agonist ivuxolimab in advanced cancers. Clones were sequenced by immunoSEQ multiplex PCR, and TCRdb holds only the in-frame ones, with some missing. This sample has 15,000 to 20,000 clones; 76% occur once, and the top ten carry less than 55%. Sequencing was performed on CD4+ or CD8+ T cells sorted from blood, taken in a trial of the OX40 agonist ivuxolimab. The receptors derive from an adult with an advanced solid tumor such as melanoma, head and neck, liver or kidney cancer. Each CDR3 is given with its conserved first and last residue. Each record gives: J gene, D gene, clone size, V gene, CDR3 DNA, CDR3 protein. D genes are given only for firm matches. Expanded clones are given a class, and other clones once, few, many or no size at all.

J gene: TRBJ2-2
D gene: TRBD1
clone size: once
V gene: TRBV7-3
CDR3 DNA: TGTGCCAGCAGCTTAACGGACAGGGGCACCGGGGAGCTGTTTTTT
CDR3 protein: CASSLTDRGTGELFF

J gene: TRBJ1-5
D gene: NA
clone size: NA
V gene: TRBV21-1
CDR3 DNA: TGTGCCAGCAGCAAAGAAGACCAGGGGGCTAGTCAGCCCCAGCATTTT
CDR3 protein: CASSKEDQGASQPQHF

J gene: TRBJ1-2
D gene: NA
clone size: NA
V gene: TRBV28
CDR3 DNA: TGTGCCAGCAGTTTAGAGCTCCGCCCACTAGGCTACACCTTC
CDR3 protein: CASSLELRPLGYTF

J gene: TRBJ2-7
D gene: TRBD2
clone size: once
V gene: TRBV6-1
CDR3 DNA: TGTGCCAGCACTCTGAGCGGGAACGCCTACGAGCAGTACTTC
CDR3 protein: CASTLSGNAYEQYF

J gene: TRBJ2-7
D gene: TRBD2
clone size: once
V gene: TRBV19
CDR3 DNA: TGTGCCAGTAGTCCCCGTACGGGACTAGATCGCGAGCAGTACTTC
CDR3 protein: CASSPRTGLDREQYF

J gene: TRBJ2-5
D gene: NA
clone size: NA
V gene: TRBV7-9
CDR3 DNA: TGTGCCAGCAGTGATATGGGGCTCCAAGAGACCCAGTACTTC
CDR3 protein: CASSDMGLQETQYF

J gene: TRBJ1-3
D gene: NA
clone size: few
V gene: TRBV11-1
CDR3 DNA: TGTGCCAGCAGCTCCGCCGCCAGGGGCTCTGGAAACACCATATATTTT
CDR3 protein: CASSSAARGSGNTIYF

J gene: TRBJ2-1
D gene: NA
clone size: NA
V gene: TRBV7-9
CDR3 DNA: TGTGCCAGCAGCTTAGGTGGGGGCCCCAATGAGCAGTTCTTC
CDR3 protein: CASSLGGGPNEQFF

J gene: TRBJ1-2
D gene: NA
clone size: few
V gene: TRBV2
CDR3 DNA: TGTGCCAGCAGCCCCAGAAATTATTATGGCTACACCTTC
CDR3 protein: CASSPRNYYGYTF

J gene: TRBJ2-7
D gene: TRBD2
clone size: once
V gene: TRBV14
CDR3 DNA: TGTGCCAGCAGCCAAGATCCCCGGGCTAGCGGGAGGGCGGTCTACGAGCAGTACTTC
CDR3 protein: CASSQDPRASGRAVYEQYF

J gene: TRBJ1-2
D gene: NA
clone size: NA
V gene: TRBV5-4
CDR3 DNA: TGTGCCAGCAGCTCGACAGGCTCAAACTATGGCTACACCTTC
CDR3 protein: CASSSTGSNYGYTF

J gene: TRBJ2-7
D gene: TRBD1
clone size: few
V gene: TRBV28
CDR3 DNA: TGTGCCAGCAGCTTGGACAGGGGCTCCTACGAGCAGTACTTC
CDR3 protein: CASSLDRGSYEQYF

J gene: TRBJ2-1
D gene: TRBD1
clone size: NA
V gene: TRBV6-5
CDR3 DNA: TGTGCCAGCAGTTCTTGGACAGGGAAGGATGAGCAGTTCTTC
CDR3 protein: CASSSWTGKDEQFF

J gene: TRBJ2-7
D gene: NA
clone size: NA
V gene: TRBV5-4
CDR3 DNA: TGTGCCAGCAGCTTAGGGCGGGGCGGCTACGAGCAGTACTTC
CDR3 protein: CASSLGRGGYEQYF

J gene: TRBJ1-3
D gene: NA
clone size: NA
V gene: TRBV11-2
CDR3 DNA: TGCGCCAGCAGCCAACGCTTTGGGGGGCGGTCGGGAAACACCATATATTTT
CDR3 protein: CASSQRFGGRSGNTIYF

J gene: TRBJ2-5
D gene: NA
clone size: NA
V gene: TRBV12-2
CDR3 DNA: TGTGCAAGTCGCTTAGCCGGAGTTGGAGAGACCCAGTACTTC
CDR3 protein: CASRLAGVGETQYF

J gene: TRBJ1-2
D gene: NA
clone size: NA
V gene: TRBV4-1
CDR3 DNA: TGCGCCAGCAGCCAAGATCAGGGTGCCGTAGTGAATGGCTACACCTTC
CDR3 protein: CASSQDQGAVVNGYTF

J gene: TRBJ2-7
D gene: NA
clone size: NA
V gene: TRBV4-3
CDR3 DNA: TGCGCCAGCAGCCAAGAGAGGCACTTATACGAGCAGTACTTC
CDR3 protein: CASSQERHLYEQYF

J gene: TRBJ2-7
D gene: NA
clone size: NA
V gene: TRBV5-4
CDR3 DNA: TGTGCCAGCAGCTTGGATGGGGGGGCCTCCGAGCAGTACTTC
CDR3 protein: CASSLDGGASEQYF

J gene: TRBJ2-7
D gene: NA
clone size: NA
V gene: TRBV5-1
CDR3 DNA: TGCGCCAGCAGGTTGGGGTCCACCTACGAGCAGTACTTC
CDR3 protein: CASRLGSTYEQYF

J gene: TRBJ1-2
D gene: NA
clone size: few
V gene: TRBV7-9
CDR3 DNA: TGTGCCAGCAGCTCTGAGACGCACGGAGGCTATGGCTACACCTTC
CDR3 protein: CASSSETHGGYGYTF

J gene: TRBJ2-1
D gene: TRBD2
clone size: NA
V gene: TRBV19
CDR3 DNA: TGTGCCAGTAGTATACTAGCGGGAGACAATGAGCAGTTCTTC
CDR3 protein: CASSILAGDNEQFF

J gene: TRBJ2-3
D gene: NA
clone size: NA
V gene: TRBV7-9
CDR3 DNA: TGTGCCAGCGACTCCCTAGAGGGCCAACTAAACACAGATACGCAGTATTTT
CDR3 protein: CASDSLEGQLNTDTQYF

J gene: TRBJ2-1
D gene: NA
clone size: NA
V gene: TRBV12-5
CDR3 DNA: TGTGCTAGTGGTTTGGCCACGACAGGACTCTCGAATGAGCAGTTCTTC
CDR3 protein: CASGLATTGLSNEQFF

J gene: TRBJ1-5
D gene: NA
clone size: once
V gene: TRBV7-8
CDR3 DNA: TGTGCCAGCAGCCCATGGCGGGGCGGCAATCAGCCCCAGCATTTT
CDR3 protein: CASSPWRGGNQPQHF

J gene: TRBJ2-7
D gene: TRBD1
clone size: NA
V gene: TRBV7-9
CDR3 DNA: TGTGCCAGCAGCTCAAACGACCCGGGACAGGGCTACGAGCAGTACTTC
CDR3 protein: CASSSNDPGQGYEQYF

J gene: TRBJ1-1
D gene: NA
clone size: NA
V gene: TRBV19
CDR3 DNA: TGTGCCAGTAGTATATGGGGTAACACTGAAGCTTTCTTT
CDR3 protein: CASSIWGNTEAFF